The rows below give T cell receptor beta chains drawn from one sample of a study of blood T cell repertoires in COVID-19. Sequencing used immunoSEQ multiplex PCR; TCRdb keeps in-frame clones, though not all of them. The sample lists 200,000 to 250,000 clones, around four fifths seen once, with 4.5% to 5.5% in the top ten. The source material was peripheral blood. The receptors shown here come from a woman between 65 and 79 years old with COVID-19, enrolled during active disease. The CDR3 runs from the conserved cysteine through the conserved F or W. Each record gives: D gene, clone size, V gene, J gene, CDR3 protein, CDR3 DNA. A D gene is named only where the DNA matches it firmly. Clone size is not always given. Where it is, it says once, few, many or a class for expanded clones.

D gene: NA; clone size: NA; V gene: TRBV30; J gene: TRBJ1-2; CDR3 protein: CAWSSQTQGHGYTF; CDR3 DNA: TGTGCCTGGAGTTCACAAACTCAGGGTCATGGCTACACCTTC
D gene: NA; clone size: NA; V gene: TRBV28; J gene: TRBJ1-1; CDR3 protein: CASSLAQTEAFF; CDR3 DNA: TGTGCCAGCAGTTTAGCACAGACTGAAGCTTTCTTT
D gene: NA; clone size: NA; V gene: TRBV28; J gene: TRBJ1-3; CDR3 protein: CASWENRVFGNTIYF; CDR3 DNA: TGTGCCAGCTGGGAAAACAGGGTTTTTGGAAACACCATATATTTT
D gene: NA; clone size: NA; V gene: TRBV7-9; J gene: TRBJ2-3; CDR3 protein: CASSLANYPYTQYF; CDR3 DNA: TGTGCCAGCAGCTTAGCAAACTATCCCTATACGCAGTATTTT
D gene: NA; clone size: NA; V gene: TRBV10-2; J gene: TRBJ1-1; CDR3 protein: CASSAVSTEAFF; CDR3 DNA: TGCGCCAGCAGTGCGGTAAGCACTGAAGCTTTCTTT
D gene: TRBD1; clone size: NA; V gene: TRBV18; J gene: TRBJ2-2; CDR3 protein: CASSPSGGTNTGELFF; CDR3 DNA: TGTGCCAGCTCACCTTCAGGGGGCACGAACACCGGGGAGCTGTTTTTT
D gene: TRBD1; clone size: NA; V gene: TRBV29-1; J gene: TRBJ1-2; CDR3 protein: CSVQPGTANYGYTF; CDR3 DNA: TGCAGCGTGCAACCCGGGACAGCTAACTATGGCTACACCTTC
D gene: NA; clone size: NA; V gene: TRBV6-5; J gene: TRBJ2-5; CDR3 protein: CASNPAGSSQETQYF; CDR3 DNA: TGTGCCAGCAACCCAGCGGGCTCCTCTCAAGAGACCCAGTACTTC
D gene: NA; clone size: NA; V gene: TRBV27; J gene: TRBJ1-3; CDR3 protein: CASTSFSTGFTGNTIYF; CDR3 DNA: TGTGCCAGCACCTCATTTTCTACAGGGTTCACTGGAAACACCATATATTTT
D gene: NA; clone size: NA; V gene: TRBV28; J gene: TRBJ1-1; CDR3 protein: CASSASLTGSEAFF; CDR3 DNA: TGTGCCAGCAGTGCCTCCCTGACGGGTTCTGAAGCTTTCTTT
D gene: TRBD2; clone size: few; V gene: TRBV9; J gene: TRBJ2-7; CDR3 protein: CASSVAGGDSYEQYF; CDR3 DNA: TGTGCCAGCAGCGTAGCGGGGGGAGACTCCTACGAGCAGTACTTC
D gene: NA; clone size: NA; V gene: TRBV5-4; J gene: TRBJ1-1; CDR3 protein: CASSLVVGAGNTEAFF; CDR3 DNA: TGTGCCAGCAGCTTGGTGGTGGGGGCAGGGAACACTGAAGCTTTCTTT
D gene: TRBD1; clone size: NA; V gene: TRBV28; J gene: TRBJ1-2; CDR3 protein: CASRRTGVGSGYTF; CDR3 DNA: TGTGCCAGCAGGCGTACAGGGGTGGGAAGTGGCTACACCTTC
D gene: NA; clone size: NA; V gene: TRBV7-2; J gene: TRBJ2-2; CDR3 protein: CASSLDGRVAGELFF; CDR3 DNA: TGTGCCAGCAGCTTAGACGGCAGGGTGGCCGGGGAGCTGTTTTTT
D gene: NA; clone size: NA; V gene: TRBV3-1/TRBV3-2; J gene: TRBJ2-7; CDR3 protein: CASSQGPAGFYEQYF; CDR3 DNA: TGTGCCAGCAGCCAAGGTCCCGCCGGGTTTTACGAGCAGTACTTC
D gene: NA; clone size: NA; V gene: TRBV5-5; J gene: TRBJ2-5; CDR3 protein: CASSVTGLETQYF; CDR3 DNA: TGTGCCAGCAGCGTAACAGGTTTGGAGACCCAGTACTTC
D gene: TRBD1; clone size: NA; V gene: TRBV5-5; J gene: TRBJ2-7; CDR3 protein: CASSQGQGLSYEQYF; CDR3 DNA: TGTGCCAGCAGCCAGGGACAGGGACTCTCCTACGAGCAGTACTTC
D gene: TRBD2; clone size: NA; V gene: TRBV10-1; J gene: TRBJ2-3; CDR3 protein: CASSVGLAGVGDTQYF; CDR3 DNA: TGCGCCAGCAGCGTGGGACTAGCGGGAGTTGGAGATACGCAGTATTTT
D gene: TRBD1; clone size: NA; V gene: TRBV18; J gene: TRBJ2-7; CDR3 protein: CASSPPGQGSYEQYF; CDR3 DNA: TGTGCCAGCTCACCCCCGGGACAGGGAAGTTACGAGCAGTACTTC
D gene: TRBD2; clone size: NA; V gene: TRBV11-3; J gene: TRBJ2-5; CDR3 protein: CASSPGLAGGEETQYF; CDR3 DNA: TGTGCCAGCAGCCCGGGACTAGCGGGAGGAGAAGAGACCCAGTACTTC
D gene: NA; clone size: NA; V gene: TRBV13; J gene: TRBJ1-1; CDR3 protein: CASSATGDTEAFF; CDR3 DNA: TGTGCCAGCAGCGCCACCGGGGACACTGAAGCTTTCTTT
D gene: TRBD2; clone size: NA; V gene: TRBV6-6; J gene: TRBJ2-2; CDR3 protein: CASSRRTSTNTGELFF; CDR3 DNA: TGTGCCAGCAGTCGGAGGACTAGCACGAACACCGGGGAGCTGTTTTTT
D gene: NA; clone size: NA; V gene: TRBV19; J gene: TRBJ1-5; CDR3 protein: CASSIETTNQPQHF; CDR3 DNA: TGTGCCAGTAGCATAGAGACAACCAATCAGCCCCAGCATTTT
D gene: TRBD2; clone size: NA; V gene: TRBV4-3; J gene: TRBJ2-1; CDR3 protein: CASSQERLAGYPGYNEQFF; CDR3 DNA: TGCGCCAGCAGCCAAGAGCGACTAGCGGGTTACCCAGGCTACAATGAGCAGTTCTTC
D gene: NA; clone size: NA; V gene: TRBV11-2; J gene: TRBJ1-6; CDR3 protein: CASSIASSYNSPLHF; CDR3 DNA: TGTGCCAGCAGCATCGCCAGCTCCTATAATTCACCCCTCCACTTT
D gene: TRBD1; clone size: NA; V gene: TRBV30; J gene: TRBJ1-6; CDR3 protein: CAWSNRGNNSPLHF; CDR3 DNA: TGTGCCTGGAGTAACAGGGGGAACAATTCACCCCTCCACTTT
D gene: TRBD2; clone size: NA; V gene: TRBV24-1; J gene: TRBJ2-1; CDR3 protein: CATSDRTSGNEQFF; CDR3 DNA: TGTGCCACCAGTGATAGGACTAGCGGAAATGAGCAGTTCTTC
D gene: NA; clone size: once; V gene: TRBV7-2; J gene: TRBJ2-3; CDR3 protein: CASSLESSVRTDTQYF; CDR3 DNA: TGTGCCAGCAGCTTAGAGTCTAGCGTGCGCACAGATACGCAGTATTTT
D gene: TRBD1; clone size: NA; V gene: TRBV3-1/TRBV3-2; J gene: TRBJ1-2; CDR3 protein: CASSLQGTDGYTF; CDR3 DNA: TGTGCCAGCAGCCTACAAGGGACAGATGGCTACACCTTC
D gene: NA; clone size: NA; V gene: TRBV2; J gene: TRBJ2-7; CDR3 protein: CASSRVGTYEQYF; CDR3 DNA: TGTGCCAGCAGTCGAGTCGGGACCTACGAGCAGTACTTC
D gene: NA; clone size: NA; V gene: TRBV20-1; J gene: TRBJ2-5; CDR3 protein: CSAPLGTQYF; CDR3 DNA: TGCAGTGCTCCTCTCGGGACCCAGTACTTC
D gene: NA; clone size: NA; V gene: TRBV9; J gene: TRBJ1-6; CDR3 protein: CASSASYNSPLHF; CDR3 DNA: TGTGCCAGCAGCGCCAGCTATAATTCACCCCTCCACTTT
D gene: NA; clone size: NA; V gene: TRBV14; J gene: TRBJ1-3; CDR3 protein: CASSQVGNTIYF; CDR3 DNA: TGTGCCAGCAGCCAAGTAGGAAACACCATATATTTT
D gene: TRBD1; clone size: NA; V gene: TRBV7-2; J gene: TRBJ1-5; CDR3 protein: CASSPDRAQPQHF; CDR3 DNA: TGTGCCAGCAGCCCCGACAGGGCCCAGCCCCAGCATTTT
D gene: TRBD1; clone size: NA; V gene: TRBV2; J gene: TRBJ1-5; CDR3 protein: CASSEDRGLGSQPQHF; CDR3 DNA: TGTGCCAGCAGTGAAGACAGGGGTTTGGGAAGTCAGCCCCAGCATTTT
D gene: NA; clone size: NA; V gene: TRBV30; J gene: TRBJ2-1; CDR3 protein: CAWSEDRPSYNEQFF; CDR3 DNA: TGTGCCTGGAGCGAGGACAGACCCTCCTACAATGAGCAGTTCTTC
D gene: TRBD1; clone size: few; V gene: TRBV30; J gene: TRBJ1-3; CDR3 protein: CARSLPRTGGVTIYF; CDR3 DNA: TGTGCCCGCAGTCTCCCCAGGACAGGGGGCGTCACCATATATTTT
D gene: NA; clone size: NA; V gene: TRBV5-5; J gene: TRBJ1-5; CDR3 protein: CASSSHQGNNQPQHF; CDR3 DNA: TGTGCCAGCAGCTCCCATCAGGGGAACAATCAGCCCCAGCATTTT
D gene: NA; clone size: NA; V gene: TRBV30; J gene: TRBJ1-2; CDR3 protein: CAWSVAGALNYGYTF; CDR3 DNA: TGTGCCTGGAGTGTAGCAGGGGCTTTGAACTATGGCTACACCTTC
D gene: TRBD2; clone size: NA; V gene: TRBV4-1; J gene: TRBJ2-5; CDR3 protein: CASSQAGLTEETQYF; CDR3 DNA: TGCGCCAGCAGCCAAGCGGGACTAACCGAAGAGACCCAGTACTTC